The next 23 T cell receptor beta chains were all read from a single sample in a study of blood T cell repertoires in COVID-19. Assay used: immunoSEQ multiplex PCR; TCRdb lists only in-frame clones, some missing. The sample lists about 160,000 clones; 81% were seen once. The specimen sequenced was PBMCs or T cells enriched from blood (not recorded which). The receptor set was obtained from a woman aged 40 to 55 with acute COVID-19.

This clone was seen many times. The V and J genes are TRBV19 and TRBJ2-6, with D possibly TRBD2 on 5 matching bases. This CDR3 contains 16 residues. Germline CDR1 is LNHDA and CDR2 is SQIVND (reference sequence). The germline V and J ends were trimmed by 6 bases and 3 bases, with 15 bases remaining between them. CDR3 sequence reads: CASSPLGNRGANVLTF. The CDR3 region has the DNA TGTGCCAGTAGCCCTCTCGGGAATCGTGGGGCCAACGTCCTGACTTTC.

The J gene is TRBJ2-5, the V gene TRBV5-1, with TRBD1 matching 8 bases. The CDR3 is 13 residues long. Trimming took 4 bases from V and 5 from J; bases not matched to a gene: 4. Germline V gene sequence: CDR1 SGHRS, CDR2 YFSETQ. The chain's CDR3 is CASSGQGVETQYF. The CDR3, as DNA: TGCGCCAGCAGCGGACAGGGTGTGGAGACCCAGTACTTC.

This chain connects TRBV2 to TRBJ2-1; tentative D call: TRBD2 (5 bases). CDR3 size: 13 residues. Germline V gene sequence: CDR1 SNHLY, CDR2 FYNNEI. Trimming pared 9 bases from V and 6 bases from J, leaving 15 bases between. The CDR3 DNA reads TGTGCCAGTAGCGCCCACCCTACCAATGAGCAGTTCTTC. It yields the protein CASSAHPTNEQFF.

The sample holds a few counts of this clone. The chain has TRBV18 and TRBJ1-1; maybe TRBD1 (5 bases). The germline V gene has CDR1 KGHSH and CDR2 LQKENI. The CDR3 has 13 residues. V was trimmed by 2 bases and J by 3 bases, leaving 7 bases between them. This chain's CDR3 is CASSPDRDTEAFF. For the CDR3, the DNA is TGTGCCAGCTCACCAGACAGAGACACTGAAGCTTTCTTT.

This chain connects TRBV7-8 to TRBJ1-1; 9 bases map to TRBD1. CDR3 length equals 14 residues. V trimming: 4 bases; J trimming: 6 bases; junction bases outside the gene matches: 6. Germline CDR1 is SGHVS and CDR2 is FQNEAQ. CDR3 sequence: CASSSTGGAAEAFF. In nucleotides, the CDR3 is TGTGCCAGCAGCTCTACAGGGGGCGCGGCTGAAGCTTTCTTT.

The chain has TRBV9 and TRBJ1-2, with D uncertain. The germline V gene encodes CDR1 SGDLS and CDR2 YYNGEE. The germline V and J ends were trimmed by 3 bases and 6 bases, with 9 bases remaining between them. This CDR3 spans 12 amino acids. CDR3 sequence: CASSAEYNGYTF. The DNA of the CDR3 is TGTGCCAGCAGCGCAGAATACAATGGCTACACCTTC. The variable domain in full, completed from reference TRBV9 and TRBJ1-2, reads DSGVTQTPKHLITATGQRVTLRCSPRSGDLSVYWYQQSLDQGLQFLIQYYNGEERAKGNILERFSAQQFPDLHSELNLSSLELGDSALYFCASSAEYNGYTFGSGTRLTVV.

J is TRBJ2-1 and V is TRBV5-1; 9 bases fit TRBD2. Germline CDR1 reads SGHRS; CDR2 reads YFSETQ. V was pared by 4 bases and J by 10 bases, with 12 bases of the junction left unmatched. The length of the CDR3 is 15 residues. CDR3 in amino acids: CASSQTSGPPFEQFF. For the CDR3, the DNA is TGCGCCAGCAGCCAGACTAGCGGCCCCCCGTTCGAGCAGTTCTTC. Full variable domain (rest looked up from reference TRBV5-1 and TRBJ2-1): KAGVTQTPRYLIKTRGQQVTLSCSPISGHRSVSWYQQTPGQGLQFLFEYFSETQRNKGNFPGRFSGRQFSNSRSEMNVSTLELGDSALYLCASSQTSGPPFEQFFGPGTRLTVL.

This chain joins TRBV12-3 or TRBV12-4 and TRBJ2-1, with D hard to call. The CDR3 is made up of 13 amino acids. V gave up 0 bases and J gave up 6 bases, with 6 bases separating them. CDR3 DNA: TGTGCCAGCAGTTTAGCGCGGAGCAATGAGCAGTTCTTC. Encoded protein: CASSLARSNEQFF.

This clone occurred once. This rearrangement joins TRBV5-1 to TRBJ2-5; D is unresolved. Germline loops: CDR1 SGHRS, CDR2 YFSETQ. V was cut by 0 bases and J by 0 bases, with 6 bases left in between. The CDR3 is 14 amino acids. CDR3 nucleotide sequence: TGCGCCAGCAGCTTGGGCGCGAACCAAGAGACCCAGTACTTC. Protein sequence: CASSLGANQETQYF.

The V gene is TRBV9, the J gene TRBJ2-2; D gene unclear. V was pared by 0 bases and J by 0 bases, with 9 bases between. Germline V gene lookup returns CDR1 SGDLS and CDR2 YYNGEE. The length of the CDR3 is 16 residues. CDR3 region: CASSVVPETNTGELFF. The CDR3 DNA is TGTGCCAGCAGCGTAGTCCCGGAGACGAACACCGGGGAGCTGTTTTTT.

J is TRBJ1-1 and V is TRBV30; the D gene is possibly TRBD1 (6 bases). The CDR3 is made up of 13 amino acids. Trimming stripped 1 base from V and 2 bases from J, with 8 bases between. Looked up from germline, CDR1 is GTSNPN and CDR2 is SVGIG (reference sequence). CDR3 protein: CAWSGDINTEAFF. For the CDR3, the DNA is TGTGCCTGGAGTGGGGACATAAACACTGAAGCTTTCTTT.

CDR3 residues: CASSTTGMNTEAFF. The CDR3 DNA is TGTGCCAGCAGTACGACAGGTATGAACACTGAAGCTTTCTTT. The rearrangement joins TRBV2 to TRBJ1-1; D may be TRBD1 (6 bases). The CDR3 is 14 amino acids. The germline V gene encodes CDR1 SNHLY and CDR2 FYNNEI. V was cut by 5 bases and J by 0 bases, with 10 bases left in between. Full variable domain (missing parts from reference TRBV2 and TRBJ1-1): EPEVTQTPSHQVTQMGQEVILRCVPISNHLYFYWYRQILGQKVEFLVSFYNNEISEKSEIFDDQFSVERPDGSNFTLKIRSTKLEDSAMYFCASSTTGMNTEAFFGQGTRLTVV.

CDR3 protein: CASSQQGAQVRAFF. CDR3 DNA sequence: TGCGCCAGCAGTCAACAGGGGGCTCAGGTGCGAGCTTTCTTT. The chain recombines TRBV5-1 with TRBJ1-1, with TRBD1 matching over 9 bases. The CDR3 spans 14 residues. Germline V CDR1 and CDR2: SGHRS, YFSETQ. Trimming cost V 5 bases and J 10 bases; bases outside gene matches: 12.

On this clone itself: One end of the junction does not line up with germline, which may come from a read error. The CDR3 sequence is CASSQALSPPDNEQFF. In DNA, the CDR3 is TGTGCCAGCAGTCAAGCGCTATCCCCCCCTGACAATGAGCAGTTCTTC. This chain connects TRBV14 to TRBJ2-1, with D unresolved. The germline V gene encodes CDR1 SGHDN and CDR2 FVKESK. The CDR3 is 16 residues long.

The chain joins TRBV24-1 to TRBJ2-7, with D maybe TRBD2 (5 bases). V was pared by 9 bases and J by 2 bases, with 10 bases between. Germline loops: CDR1 KGHDR, CDR2 SFDVKD. There are 12 residues in the CDR3. The CDR3 coding sequence is TGTGCCACCTTGGACGGGACCTACGAGCAGTACTTC. This encodes CATLDGTYEQYF.

The J gene is TRBJ2-1, the V gene TRBV6-5; tentative D call: TRBD2 (5 bases). V lost 2 bases, J lost 0 bases, and 11 bases lay in between. The germline V gene encodes CDR1 MNHEY and CDR2 SVGAGI. The CDR3 extends over 16 amino acids. The CDR3 region has the DNA TGTGCCAGCAGTTACAAGCCGGGGAGCTCCTACAATGAGCAGTTCTTC. Encoded protein: CASSYKPGSSYNEQFF.

This chain joins TRBV5-1 and TRBJ1-1; tentative D call: TRBD1 (5 bases). Germline V gives CDR1 SGHRS, CDR2 YFSETQ. Trimming cost V 4 bases and J 1 base, with 8 bases left between them. There are 13 residues in the CDR3. CDR3 sequence (DNA): TGCGCCAGCAGCCGGAGGGGGAACACTGAAGCTTTCTTT. This gives the protein CASSRRGNTEAFF.

This chain uses TRBV24-1 with TRBJ2-5, with D unresolved. In germline, CDR1 is KGHDR, CDR2 SFDVKD. CDR3 length equals 13 residues. Trimming took off 7 bases at V and 1 base at J, with 9 bases between the two ends. In DNA form, the CDR3 reads TGTGCCACCAGGGCACCCGTCCAAGAGACCCAGTACTTC. Protein sequence: CATRAPVQETQYF.

The chain uses TRBV11-2 and TRBJ1-2; 9 nucleotides agree with TRBD1. The CDR3 is 12 residues long. The germline V gene encodes CDR1 SGHAT and CDR2 FQNNGV. Trimming at V came to 5 bases and at J to 12 bases, leaving 7 bases not matched to a gene. The CDR3 loop is CASSPSRTGDTF. The CDR3 region has the DNA TGTGCCAGCAGCCCGAGCCGGACAGGGGACACCTTC.

This chain links TRBV30 with TRBJ1-2; possible D gene TRBD1, 6 bases. From germline, CDR1 is GTSNPN and CDR2 SVGIG (reference sequence). Trimming removed 5 bases at V and 8 bases at J, with 21 bases between. The CDR3 is 14 residues long. The CDR3 loop is CAWSWGRVSRGYTF. CDR3 DNA: TGTGCCTGGTCCTGGGGGCGGGTGTCAAGAGGCTACACCTTC.

The V gene is TRBV11-3, the J gene TRBJ2-1; tentatively, D is TRBD2 (6 bases). V was cut by 3 bases and J by 3 bases, with 6 bases left in between. CDR1 is SGHNT, CDR2 YENEEA, per germline. The CDR3 runs to 13 residues. In nucleotides, the CDR3 is TGTGCCAGCAGCTTCGGGGGCTACAATGAGCAGTTCTTC. It codes for CASSFGGYNEQFF.

This chain uses TRBV18 with TRBJ1-2; 7 nucleotides match TRBD1. CDR1 is KGHSH, CDR2 LQKENI, per germline. Trimming removed 6 bases from V and 0 bases from J; junction bases left unmatched: 7. This CDR3 contains 15 residues. The CDR3, as DNA: TGTGCCAGCTCCCCATGGACAGGAGCTAACTATGGCTACACCTTC. Its translation: CASSPWTGANYGYTF.

This chain joins TRBV7-9 and TRBJ2-5, with TRBD2 matching 7 bases. Germline V gene lookup returns CDR1 SEHNR and CDR2 FQNEAQ (reference sequence). V trimming: 3 bases; J trimming: 1 base; junction bases outside the gene matches: 8. This CDR3 contains 16 residues. CDR3: CASSFRRGGAQETQYF. The CDR3 DNA reads TGTGCCAGCAGCTTCCGGCGGGGAGGGGCCCAAGAGACCCAGTACTTC.